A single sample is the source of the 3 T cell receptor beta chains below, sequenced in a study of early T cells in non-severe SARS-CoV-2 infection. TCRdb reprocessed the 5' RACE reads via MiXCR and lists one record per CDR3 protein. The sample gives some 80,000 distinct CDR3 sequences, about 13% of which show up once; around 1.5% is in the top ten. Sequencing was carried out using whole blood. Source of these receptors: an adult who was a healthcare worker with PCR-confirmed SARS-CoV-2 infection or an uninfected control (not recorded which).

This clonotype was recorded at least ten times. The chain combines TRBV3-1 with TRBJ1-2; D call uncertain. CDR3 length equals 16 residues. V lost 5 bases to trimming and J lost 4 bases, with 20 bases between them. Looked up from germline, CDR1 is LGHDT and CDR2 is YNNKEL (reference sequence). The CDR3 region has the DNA TGTGCCAGCAGCACAAAAAGCAGATCTTCCGGCTATGGCTACACCTTC. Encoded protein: CASSTKSRSSGYGYTF. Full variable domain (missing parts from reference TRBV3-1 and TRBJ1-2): DTAVSQTPKYLVTQMGNDKSIKCEQNLGHDTMYWYKQDSKKFLKIMFSYNNKELIINETVPNRFSPKSPDKAHLNLHINSLELGDSAVYFCASSTKSRSSGYGYTFGSGTRLTVV.

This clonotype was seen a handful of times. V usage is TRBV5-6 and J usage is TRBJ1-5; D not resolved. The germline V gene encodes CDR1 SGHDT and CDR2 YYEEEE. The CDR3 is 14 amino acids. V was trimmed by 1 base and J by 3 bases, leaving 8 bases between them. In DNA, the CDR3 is TGTGCCAGCAGCTTGTGGAGTCCCAATCAGCCCCAGCATTTT. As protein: CASSLWSPNQPQHF.

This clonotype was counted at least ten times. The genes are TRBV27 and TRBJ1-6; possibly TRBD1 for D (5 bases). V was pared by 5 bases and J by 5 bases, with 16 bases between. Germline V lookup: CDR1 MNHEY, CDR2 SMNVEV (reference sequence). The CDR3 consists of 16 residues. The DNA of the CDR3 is TGTGCCAGCAGTGTCACCCAGGGAACTCATAATTCACCCCTCCACTTT. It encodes CASSVTQGTHNSPLHF.